This T cell receptor beta chain was observed in a study of blood T cell repertoires in COVID-19 (dated by TCRdb to the early 2020s). Background on the whole study: Collaborator samples came from the United States, Italy and Spain and covered acute and convalescent phases of COVID-19. The prospective study material was composed of cDNA or gDNA derived from T cells, B-cell-depleted T cells, or PBMCs. Deeply sampled blood TCRbeta repertoires from subjects exposed to, actively infected with, or recovered from COVID-19 were included in the dataset. The repertoires were made available in a free public database intended to serve as a resource for research on the immune response to SARS-CoV-2. The samples were drawn from two sources: the first 160 participants of the ongoing ImmuneRACE study, and over 1,000 subjects contributed by 6 global collaborators. Nearly every sample came with metadata listing a de-identified subject ID, COVID-19 status, age in years and sex. HLA class I and class II types, where available, came from metadata supplied by the sample provider rather than from assay-based typing.

Study-wide findings and limitations: The quantity of clinical and demographic metadata differed by source and by participant and was supplied without curation.

The immunoSEQ Assay, a bias-controlled multiplex PCR, was used to amplify TCRbeta CDR3 regions from genomic DNA. The authors' analysis ran thus. The number of nucleated cells in each sample was estimated from the amplification of reference gene primers within the assay. To quantify the absolute abundance of each unique TCRbeta CDR3 rearrangement, sequence reads were collapsed and filtered. For each sample, productive Simpson clonality was calculated by taking the square root of Simpson's diversity index across productive rearrangements. TCRdb holds this immuneACCESS table with in-frame rearrangements only. Some clones are missing; in checked studies, unresolved V genes explain under half, and the rest has no known cause. The V and J calls and clone size come from that table; D and trimming were worked out from the DNA. In this sample the table shows roughly 250,000 clones, 83% of which occur a single time. The top ten clonotypes cover just under 7.5% of the sample.

With regard to this clone: The specificity of this receptor is unknown. Base qualities are missing; no much larger clone stands one base away.

V trim: 5 bases; J trim: 3 bases; unmatched bases: 2. For CDR1 and CDR2, the germline V gene lists SGHTA and FQGNSA. Inclusive of the bounding cysteine and phenylalanine, the CDR3 is 15 residues long. Just the 45-base CDR3 DNA is kept, in frame starting at base 1. Each collaborating institution followed its own protocols to collect whole blood in K2EDTA tubes. For TCRbeta analysis, collaborators shipped samples in one of three forms: frozen whole blood, isolated PBMCs, or DNA extracted from either of those sample types. This clonotype was sampled from a woman aged 50 to 65 with acute or convalescent COVID-19. The rearrangement combines TRBV7-2 with TRBJ2-6, with 9 bases aligning to TRBD1. What was sequenced was peripheral blood. This receptor carries the CDR3 CASSGTGYGANVLTF. The DNA sequence follows: TGTGCCAGCAGCGGGACAGGGTATGGGGCCAACGTCCTGACTTTC.